This entry lists 20 T cell receptor beta chains sequenced from one sample in a study of T cell responses to AZD1222 COVID-19 vaccine. Clones were sequenced by immunoSEQ multiplex PCR, and TCRdb holds only the in-frame ones, with some missing. Of around 99,000 clones listed, roughly 90% are singletons. The sequencing used peripheral blood, collected on day 0 of AZD1222 vaccination. These receptors all come from an adult in good health.

This chain uses TRBV5-1 with TRBJ2-7, with D unresolved. CDR3 length: 13 residues. V lost 7 bases, J lost 0 bases, and 11 bases lay in between. Per germline, CDR1 SGHRS and CDR2 YFSETQ. For the CDR3, the DNA is TGCGCCAGCCACTCACCCAGCTCCTACGAGCAGTACTTC. Translated: CASHSPSSYEQYF.

This chain joins TRBV7-3 and TRBJ2-5; possible D gene TRBD2, 6 bases. The V gene lost 5 bases and the J gene lost 4 bases, with 11 bases spanning the gap. The CDR3 consists of 13 residues. The germline V gene has CDR1 SGHTA and CDR2 FQGTGA. The CDR3 DNA reads as TGTGCCAGCAGCATAGGAGGGCGAGAGACCCAGTACTTC. Protein: CASSIGGRETQYF.

This clone showed up just once. The chain is built from TRBV7-9 and TRBJ2-3, with 8 bases matching TRBD2. This CDR3 contains 16 residues. The V gene's germline CDR1 is SEHNR and CDR2 FQNEAQ (reference sequence). V trimming: 5 bases; J trimming: 0 bases; junction bases outside the gene matches: 7. Here the CDR3 reads CASSPWASGSTDTQYF. The CDR3, as DNA: TGTGCCAGCAGCCCATGGGCTAGCGGGAGCACAGATACGCAGTATTTT.

The chain carries TRBV19 and TRBJ2-4; D is possibly TRBD1 or TRBD2 (5 bases each). CDR1 LNHDA and CDR2 SQIVND come from the germline V gene (reference sequence). Between the trimmed V and J ends, which lost 1 base and 0 bases, there was a span of 19 bases. CDR3 length equals 19 residues. The CDR3: CASSIGRVKRGAAKNIQYF. CDR3 nucleotides: TGTGCCAGTAGTATAGGACGGGTCAAGAGGGGCGCAGCCAAAAACATTCAGTACTTC.

V and J are TRBV5-1 and TRBJ1-2; D not resolved. Trimming removed 0 bases from V and 4 bases from J, with 19 bases in between. The length of the CDR3 is 17 residues. From germline, CDR1 is SGHRS and CDR2 YFSETQ. The CDR3 DNA sequence: TGCGCCAGCAGCTTGGACTCGGGAGCGAGAAGTAGCTATGGCTACACCTTC. Amino acids: CASSLDSGARSSYGYTF.

The V gene is TRBV27, the J gene TRBJ1-6; tentatively, D is TRBD1 (5 bases). This CDR3 is built from 14 residues. In germline, CDR1 is MNHEY, CDR2 SMNVEV (reference sequence). The V end lost 4 bases, the J end lost 10 bases, and 14 bases lay between the germline ends. The CDR3 protein is CASSSGIWGSPLHF. CDR3 DNA sequence: TGTGCCAGCAGTTCCGGGATCTGGGGGTCACCCCTCCACTTT.

The rearrangement uses TRBV6-1 and TRBJ1-2; D remains unclear. V lost 2 bases and J lost 7, with 11 bases in between. The CDR3 totals 13 residues. Germline assignment: CDR1 MNHNS and CDR2 SASEGT. The CDR3 DNA sequence: TGTGCCAGCAGTGAATTAGTGGACGGTGGCTACACCTTC. It is translated as CASSELVDGGYTF.

The rearrangement uses TRBV11-2 and TRBJ1-1; weak D call: TRBD1 (6 bases). Germline CDR1 reads SGHAT; CDR2 reads FQNNGV. This CDR3 has 14 residues. The germline V and J ends were trimmed by 5 bases and 4 bases, with 14 bases remaining between them. The CDR3 loop reads CASSPVGDTTEAFF. As DNA, the CDR3 is TGTGCCAGCAGCCCGGTCGGGGACACCACTGAAGCTTTCTTT.

The rearrangement joins TRBV18 to TRBJ2-4, with 7 bases identical to TRBD2. Germline values: CDR1 KGHSH, CDR2 LQKENI. The trim removed 0 bases at V and 6 bases at J, leaving 5 bases unmatched. The CDR3 extends over 15 amino acids. CDR3 protein: CASSPPGGPGNIQYF. CDR3 DNA: TGTGCCAGCTCACCACCGGGAGGGCCGGGAAACATTCAGTACTTC.

The V gene is TRBV7-6, the J gene TRBJ2-7; TRBD2 matches at 10 bases. The germline V gene has CDR1 SGHVS and CDR2 FNYEAQ. V shed 0 bases and J 3 bases; nucleotides not matched to a gene: 14. The CDR3 totals 19 residues. The chain's CDR3 is CASSLAERGLATQNYEQYF. The DNA for the CDR3 is TGTGCCAGCAGCTTAGCCGAGCGGGGACTAGCGACCCAGAACTACGAGCAGTACTTC.

The chain couples TRBV18 to TRBJ1-1; D is uncertain. This CDR3 region has 14 residues. Trimming stripped 6 bases from V and 1 base from J, with 12 bases between. Germline assignment: CDR1 KGHSH and CDR2 LQKENI. The DNA for the CDR3 is TGTGCCAGCTCCCCAAACCCGACGAACACTGAAGCTTTCTTT. It encodes CASSPNPTNTEAFF.

The chain is built from TRBV27 and TRBJ1-2; 8 nucleotides line up with TRBD1. The CDR3 loop spans 13 amino acids. The germline V gene has CDR1 MNHEY and CDR2 SMNVEV (reference sequence). The V gene end was trimmed by 5 bases and the J gene end by 7 bases; junction bases not matched to a gene: 6. Here the CDR3 reads CASSTGGTGGYTF. The CDR3 DNA is TGTGCCAGCAGTACAGGGGGAACTGGTGGCTACACCTTC.

The chain employs TRBV7-9 and TRBJ1-1; D might be TRBD1 (6 bases). CDR1 is SEHNR, CDR2 FQNEAQ, per germline (reference sequence). Trimming took off 5 bases at V and 3 bases at J, with 28 bases between the two ends. This CDR3 spans 19 amino acids. The CDR3: CASSPSLGRIPRGDTEAFF. The CDR3 coding sequence is TGTGCCAGCAGCCCCTCCCTAGGACGAATCCCGAGGGGGGACACTGAAGCTTTCTTT.

Regarding this clone: This CDR3 is also generated by other DNA sequences in the sample. This chain uses TRBV19 with TRBJ2-7, with 9 bases aligning to TRBD1. Germline-derived CDR1 and CDR2 are LNHDA and SQIVND (reference sequence). Germline trimming cut 7 bases from V and 1 base from J; bases unmatched to any gene: 8. The CDR3 has 15 amino acids. CDR3 amino acids: CASTTGTGSSYEQYF. Here the CDR3 DNA reads TGTGCCAGTACTACCGGGACAGGGTCATCCTACGAGCAGTACTTC.

This rearrangement joins TRBV19 to TRBJ2-7; D ambiguous. CDR1 and CDR2 from the germline V gene are LNHDA and SQIVND (reference sequence). V lost 2 bases to trimming and J lost 1 base, with 12 bases between them. This CDR3 is built from 15 residues. CDR3 sequence reads: CASSIPGRVSYEQYF. The CDR3 DNA reads as TGTGCCAGTAGTATACCCGGTCGGGTTTCCTACGAGCAGTACTTC.

The rearrangement joins TRBV20-1 to TRBJ1-1; D not resolved. The CDR3 totals 13 residues. V was pared by 3 bases and J by 0 bases, with 8 bases between. Germline V gene data show CDR1 as DFQATT and CDR2 as SNEGSKA (reference sequence). In DNA, the CDR3 is TGCAGTGCTAGTCCCGTCGTGAACACTGAAGCTTTCTTT. Protein sequence: CSASPVVNTEAFF.

The V gene is TRBV19, the J gene TRBJ2-5; 7 bases fit TRBD1. The CDR3 loop spans 15 amino acids. Germline V gives CDR1 LNHDA, CDR2 SQIVND (reference sequence). V lost 4 bases and J lost 2; bases outside the gene matches: 7. The CDR3 bases are TGTGCCAGTAGTAATCCCGGGACAGTTCAAGAGACCCAGTACTTC. It encodes CASSNPGTVQETQYF.

This chain joins TRBV27 and TRBJ2-7, with D perhaps matching TRBD1 (6 bases). Germline CDR1 MNHEY, CDR2 SMNVEV (reference sequence). The CDR3 contains 14 residues. The V and J ends lost 5 bases and 5 bases respectively, with 16 bases between them. CDR3 DNA sequence: TGTGCCAGCAGTAGGACAGTAAACTATGACGAGCAGTACTTC. Amino acids: CASSRTVNYDEQYF.

This rearrangement joins TRBV9 to TRBJ1-5, with D hard to call. The germline V and J ends were trimmed by 2 bases and 0 bases, with 6 bases remaining between them. Germline values: CDR1 SGDLS, CDR2 YYNGEE. This CDR3 is built from 14 residues. The CDR3 sequence: CASSVGSSNQPQHF. The CDR3 region has the DNA TGTGCCAGCAGCGTTGGAAGTAGCAATCAGCCCCAGCATTTT.

This rearrangement joins TRBV10-1 to TRBJ1-5; TRBD1 matches 8 bases. V dropped 6 bases and J dropped 0; count of bases not matched to a gene: 10. The CDR3 covers 17 residues. Germline lookup yields CDR1 WNHNN and CDR2 SYGVQD (reference sequence). The CDR3, as DNA: TGCGCCAGCAGCCGCCCTCCGGGACAGGTTAGCAATCAGCCCCAGCATTTT. Its protein product is CASSRPPGQVSNQPQHF.